Listed below are T cell receptor beta chains from one sample, sequenced in a study of shared clonotypes between healthy human individuals. Using immunoSEQ multiplex PCR, the repertoire was profiled, and TCRdb retains in-frame clones only, with some absent. Among 900,000 to 1,200,000 clones listed, approximately 80% were seen once. The sequenced material came from memory CD4+ T cells from PBMCs. Receptors originate from a man younger than 35 in good health. Some clones in this sample may be carry-over from other donors' samples. Each CDR3 is given with its conserved first and last residue. The order of the fields is D gene, clone size, J gene, V gene, CDR3 length, CDR3 DNA, CDR3 protein. A D gene is named only where the DNA matches it firmly. The size field is filled for only some rows; it gives once, few, many or a size class.

d_gene: NA
abundance: NA
j_gene: TRBJ2-5
v_gene: TRBV20-1
len: 11
CDR3nt: TGCAGTGCTGCCGGGAAAGAGACCCAGTACTTC
CDR3aa: CSAAGKETQYF

d_gene: TRBD2
abundance: NA
j_gene: TRBJ2-5
v_gene: TRBV28
len: 15
CDR3nt: TGTGCCAGCAGTTTACTCCCTAGCGGGGGCCAGACCCAGTACTTC
CDR3aa: CASSLLPSGGQTQYF

d_gene: NA
abundance: NA
j_gene: TRBJ2-1
v_gene: TRBV11-2
len: 12
CDR3nt: TGTGCCAGCAGCTCCGCTTACAATGAGCAGTTCTTC
CDR3aa: CASSSAYNEQFF

d_gene: TRBD2
abundance: NA
j_gene: TRBJ2-1
v_gene: TRBV5-1
len: 16
CDR3nt: TGCGCCAGCAGTTCGGCTAGCGGGAGCAACCGAGGTGAGCAGTTCTTC
CDR3aa: CASSSASGSNRGEQFF

d_gene: NA
abundance: NA
j_gene: TRBJ1-5
v_gene: TRBV28
len: 14
CDR3nt: TGTGCCAGCAGTTTCGCGGCAGGGTCGCAGCCCCAGCATTTT
CDR3aa: CASSFAAGSQPQHF

d_gene: NA
abundance: NA
j_gene: TRBJ2-7
v_gene: TRBV6-5
len: 15
CDR3nt: TGTGCCAGCAGCCCCTGGGGGCGCTCCGGCTACGAGCAGTACTTC
CDR3aa: CASSPWGRSGYEQYF

d_gene: NA
abundance: NA
j_gene: TRBJ2-5
v_gene: TRBV7-9
len: 11
CDR3nt: TGTGCCAGCAGCGCTGGGGGGACCCAGTACTTC
CDR3aa: CASSAGGTQYF

d_gene: NA
abundance: NA
j_gene: TRBJ2-7
v_gene: TRBV9
len: 15
CDR3nt: TGTGCCAGCAGCGTAGGAGCTACCGGGAGCTACGAGCAGTACTTC
CDR3aa: CASSVGATGSYEQYF

d_gene: NA
abundance: NA
j_gene: TRBJ2-2
v_gene: TRBV7-9
len: 14
CDR3nt: TGTGCCAGCAGCCCGTGGGAGAACACCGGGGAGCTGTTTTTT
CDR3aa: CASSPWENTGELFF

d_gene: NA
abundance: NA
j_gene: TRBJ1-5
v_gene: TRBV28
len: 14
CDR3nt: TGTGCCAGCAGTTTATTAGGTCATCTGAAGCCCCAGCATTTT
CDR3aa: CASSLLGHLKPQHF

d_gene: TRBD2
abundance: NA
j_gene: TRBJ2-1
v_gene: TRBV6-6
len: 14
CDR3nt: TGTGCCAGCAGTGCGGGAGTACCGTACAATGAGCAGTTCTTC
CDR3aa: CASSAGVPYNEQFF

d_gene: TRBD1
abundance: NA
j_gene: TRBJ2-2
v_gene: TRBV2
len: 16
CDR3nt: TGTGCCAGCAGCCTACAGGGGATAGATCTCTCCGGGGAGCTGTTTTTT
CDR3aa: CASSLQGIDLSGELFF

d_gene: NA
abundance: NA
j_gene: TRBJ1-1
v_gene: TRBV25-1
len: 15
CDR3nt: TGTGCCAGCAGTGAATGGAGGGGCGAGGGCACTGAAGCTTTCTTT
CDR3aa: CASSEWRGEGTEAFF

d_gene: NA
abundance: NA
j_gene: TRBJ1-1
v_gene: TRBV15
len: 12
CDR3nt: TGTGCCACCAGCAGAGATAGAGGGAGAGCTTTCTTT
CDR3aa: CATSRDRGRAFF

d_gene: TRBD1
abundance: NA
j_gene: TRBJ1-5
v_gene: TRBV5-1
len: 15
CDR3nt: TGCGCCAGCAGCTTGTCGGGACAGGTCAATCAGCCCCAGCATTTT
CDR3aa: CASSLSGQVNQPQHF

d_gene: TRBD2
abundance: NA
j_gene: TRBJ2-1
v_gene: TRBV5-1
len: 16
CDR3nt: TGCGCCAGCGGGAGGGAACAGCCATCTTTGACCAATGAGCAGTTCTTC
CDR3aa: CASGREQPSLTNEQFF

d_gene: NA
abundance: NA
j_gene: TRBJ1-1
v_gene: TRBV11-2
len: 16
CDR3nt: TGTGCCAGCAGCTCCCAGAGGGGAGGGGCGCGCACTGAAGCTTTCTTT
CDR3aa: CASSSQRGGARTEAFF

d_gene: TRBD1
abundance: NA
j_gene: TRBJ2-6
v_gene: TRBV6-5
len: 15
CDR3nt: TGTGCCAGCAGTTCCAGGGGGACTGGGGCCAACGTCCTGACTTTC
CDR3aa: CASSSRGTGANVLTF

d_gene: TRBD1
abundance: NA
j_gene: TRBJ1-2
v_gene: TRBV5-5
len: 14
CDR3nt: TGTGCCAGCAGCAGACAGGGGGCCGTGGGTGGCTACACCTTC
CDR3aa: CASSRQGAVGGYTF

d_gene: TRBD1
abundance: NA
j_gene: TRBJ1-1
v_gene: TRBV28
len: 14
CDR3nt: TGTGCCAGCAGCGCGACAGGGGGCTATACTGAAGCTTTCTTT
CDR3aa: CASSATGGYTEAFF

d_gene: NA
abundance: NA
j_gene: TRBJ2-2
v_gene: TRBV5-4
len: 18
CDR3nt: TGTGCCAGCAGCCCCCGCCCCGGACTCAGAAAAGAGACCGGGGAGCTGTTTTTT
CDR3aa: CASSPRPGLRKETGELFF

d_gene: TRBD2
abundance: NA
j_gene: TRBJ2-7
v_gene: TRBV2
len: 16
CDR3nt: TGTGCCAGCAGTCAAAGGAGGGCTAGCGGGAGCAACGAGCAGTACTTC
CDR3aa: CASSQRRASGSNEQYF

d_gene: TRBD2
abundance: NA
j_gene: TRBJ2-1
v_gene: TRBV2
len: 14
CDR3nt: TGTGCCAGCAGTGGAATAGCGGGAGCTCTTGAGCAGTTCTTC
CDR3aa: CASSGIAGALEQFF

d_gene: NA
abundance: NA
j_gene: TRBJ2-7
v_gene: TRBV6-1
len: 15
CDR3nt: TGTGCCAGCAGTGAAGGGGCAGGGTACTACTACGAGCAGTACTTC
CDR3aa: CASSEGAGYYYEQYF

d_gene: NA
abundance: NA
j_gene: TRBJ2-2
v_gene: TRBV19
len: 15
CDR3nt: TGTGCCAGTAGGGGGCCGAGCGCGAACACCGGGGAGCTGTTTTTT
CDR3aa: CASRGPSANTGELFF

d_gene: TRBD2
abundance: NA
j_gene: TRBJ2-7
v_gene: TRBV4-2
len: 15
CDR3nt: TGTGCCAGCAGCGTCGGGCTAGCGGACCTCTACGAGCAGTACTTC
CDR3aa: CASSVGLADLYEQYF

d_gene: NA
abundance: NA
j_gene: TRBJ1-4
v_gene: TRBV15
len: 13
CDR3nt: TGTGCCACCAGCAGAGATTCGAGGGAAAAACTGTTTTTT
CDR3aa: CATSRDSREKLFF

d_gene: TRBD1
abundance: NA
j_gene: TRBJ2-2
v_gene: TRBV7-2
len: 16
CDR3nt: TGTGCCAGCAGCCCCAGGGACAGGTGGAGCACCGGGGAGCTGTTTTTT
CDR3aa: CASSPRDRWSTGELFF

d_gene: NA
abundance: few
j_gene: TRBJ1-1
v_gene: TRBV4-1
len: 12
CDR3nt: TGCGCCAGCAGCCAAGATATTACTGAAGCTTTCTTT
CDR3aa: CASSQDITEAFF

d_gene: TRBD2
abundance: NA
j_gene: TRBJ2-7
v_gene: TRBV9
len: 14
CDR3nt: TGTGCCAGCAGCGTAGGTAGCGGGAGGGAAGAGCAGTACTTC
CDR3aa: CASSVGSGREEQYF

d_gene: NA
abundance: once
j_gene: TRBJ1-5
v_gene: TRBV27
len: 13
CDR3nt: TGTGCCAGCAAAGCCGGTAGCAATCAGCCCCAGCATTTT
CDR3aa: CASKAGSNQPQHF

d_gene: TRBD1
abundance: NA
j_gene: TRBJ2-5
v_gene: TRBV28
len: 13
CDR3nt: TGTGCCAGCAGTTCAGGGGGCAAGATGACCCAGTACTTC
CDR3aa: CASSSGGKMTQYF